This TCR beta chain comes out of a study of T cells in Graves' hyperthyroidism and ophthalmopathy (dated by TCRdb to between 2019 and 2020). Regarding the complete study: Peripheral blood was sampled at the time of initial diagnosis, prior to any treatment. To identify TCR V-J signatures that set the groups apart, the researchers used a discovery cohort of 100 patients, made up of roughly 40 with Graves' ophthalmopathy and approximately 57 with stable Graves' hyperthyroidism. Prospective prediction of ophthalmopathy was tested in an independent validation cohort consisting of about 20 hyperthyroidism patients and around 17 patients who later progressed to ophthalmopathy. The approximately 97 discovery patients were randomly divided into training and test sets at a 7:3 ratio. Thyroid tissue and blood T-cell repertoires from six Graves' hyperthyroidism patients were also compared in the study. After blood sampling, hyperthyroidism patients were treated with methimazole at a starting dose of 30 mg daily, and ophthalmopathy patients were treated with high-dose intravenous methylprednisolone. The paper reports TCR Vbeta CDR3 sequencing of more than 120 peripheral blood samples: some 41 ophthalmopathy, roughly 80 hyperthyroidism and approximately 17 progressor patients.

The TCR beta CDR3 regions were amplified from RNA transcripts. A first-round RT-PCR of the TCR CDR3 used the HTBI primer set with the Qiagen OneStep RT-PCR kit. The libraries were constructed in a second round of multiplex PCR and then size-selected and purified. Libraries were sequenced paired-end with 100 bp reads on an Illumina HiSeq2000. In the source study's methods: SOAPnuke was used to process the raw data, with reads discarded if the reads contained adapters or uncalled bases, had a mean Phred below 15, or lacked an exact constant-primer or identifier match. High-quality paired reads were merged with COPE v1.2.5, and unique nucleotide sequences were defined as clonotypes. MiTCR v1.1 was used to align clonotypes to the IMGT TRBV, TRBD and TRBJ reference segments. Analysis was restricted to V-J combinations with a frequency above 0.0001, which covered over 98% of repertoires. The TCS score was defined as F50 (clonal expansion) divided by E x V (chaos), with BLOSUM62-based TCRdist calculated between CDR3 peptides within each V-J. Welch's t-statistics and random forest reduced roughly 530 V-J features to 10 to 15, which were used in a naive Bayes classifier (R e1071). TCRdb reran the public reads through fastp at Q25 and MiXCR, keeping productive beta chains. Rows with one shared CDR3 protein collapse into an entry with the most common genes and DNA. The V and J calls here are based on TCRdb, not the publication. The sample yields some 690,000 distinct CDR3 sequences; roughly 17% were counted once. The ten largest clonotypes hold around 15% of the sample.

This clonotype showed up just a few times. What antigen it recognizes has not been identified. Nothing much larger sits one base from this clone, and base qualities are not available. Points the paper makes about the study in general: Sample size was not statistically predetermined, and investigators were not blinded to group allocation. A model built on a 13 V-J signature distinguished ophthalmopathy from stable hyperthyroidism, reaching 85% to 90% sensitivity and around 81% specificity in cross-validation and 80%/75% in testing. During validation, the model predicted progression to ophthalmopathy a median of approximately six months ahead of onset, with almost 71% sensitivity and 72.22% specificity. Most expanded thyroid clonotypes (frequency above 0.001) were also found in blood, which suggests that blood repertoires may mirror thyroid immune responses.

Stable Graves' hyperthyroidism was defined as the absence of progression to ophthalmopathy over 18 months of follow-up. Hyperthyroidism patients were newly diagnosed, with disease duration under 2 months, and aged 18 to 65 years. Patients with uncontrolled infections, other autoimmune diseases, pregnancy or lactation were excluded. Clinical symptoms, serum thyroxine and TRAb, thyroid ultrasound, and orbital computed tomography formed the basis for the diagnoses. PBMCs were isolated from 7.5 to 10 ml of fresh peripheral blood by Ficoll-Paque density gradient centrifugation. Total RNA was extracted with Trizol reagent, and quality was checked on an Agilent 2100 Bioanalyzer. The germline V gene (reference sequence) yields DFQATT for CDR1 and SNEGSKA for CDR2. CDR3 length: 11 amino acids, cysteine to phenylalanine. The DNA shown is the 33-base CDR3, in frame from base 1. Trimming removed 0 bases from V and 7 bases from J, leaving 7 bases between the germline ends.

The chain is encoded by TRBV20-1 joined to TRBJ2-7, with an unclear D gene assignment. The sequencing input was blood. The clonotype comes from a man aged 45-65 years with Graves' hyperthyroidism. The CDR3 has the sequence CSARERREQYF. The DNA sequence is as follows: TGCAGTGCTAGAGAAAGGCGGGAGCAGTACTTC.